This entry describes one T cell receptor (beta chain). Its target is unknown. At one boundary the junction diverges from the germline segment, which might be a read error. Distinct nucleotide sequences in the sample also encode this CDR3. This entry comes from a study of cytomegalovirus exposure and HLA in healthy donors. As for the study in general: Early released data had tens of millions of unique TCRs, all coming from HLA-typed donors.

Whole-study findings and limits: Later analysis demonstrated an association between a missense DCLRE1C variant and TCR beta V- and J-gene trimming. The authors confirmed in vitro that three CMV-associated chains were specific for CMV antigens.

CDR3 length equals 13 residues. Germline V lookup: CDR1 SSHAT, CDR2 FNYEAQ (reference sequence). Healthy bone marrow donors made up the donor group. PCR primers comprised 60 Vbeta and 13 Jbeta primers. The table came from immunoSEQ multiplex PCR; TCRdb's copy has only in-frame clones and leaves some out. The profile shows 150,000 or so clones, roughly 70% of them singletons. The TCR comes from a middle-aged man in good health and CMV-seropositive. The sample comprised PBMCs. The genes are TRBV7-7 and TRBJ2-7, with TRBD2 as a possible D gene (6 bases). CDR3 amino acids: CASSLRGGDEQYF. The CDR3 DNA follows: TGTGCTAGCAGCTTAAGGGGCGGGGACGAGCAGTACTTC.